The next 16 T cell receptor beta chains were all read from a single sample in a study of T-cell memory formation after mild COVID-19. TCRdb recomputed calls from the 5' RACE reads with MiXCR, one row per CDR3 protein. This sample carries around 500,000 distinct CDR3 sequences, roughly 20% of them seen once, and the ten largest clones take 9% to 15%. The sample was PBMCs or a T cell subset sorted from them (not recorded which). The receptors were sampled from an adult woman who had mild COVID-19 (a few samples of this study predate the infection). Cell type and time point are not known.

This clonotype was recorded a few times. The genes are TRBV24-1 and TRBJ2-1, with D perhaps TRBD2 (5 bases). CDR1 and CDR2 (germline): KGHDR, SFDVKD. V gave up 8 bases and J gave up 2 bases, with 9 bases separating them. The CDR3 spans 13 residues. DNA for the CDR3: TGTGCCACCATGGACTCCGCCTACAATGAGCAGTTCTTC. Its protein is CATMDSAYNEQFF.

The V gene is TRBV6-5, the J gene TRBJ2-7; TRBD2 is a possible D gene (5 bases). The CDR3 length is 16 residues. Germline CDR1 and CDR2: MNHEY and SVGAGI. The V end lost 5 bases, the J end lost 5 bases, and 22 bases lay between the germline ends. The CDR3 DNA sequence: TGTGCCAGCAGTGGACTTGCGGGTGCTAGCTTCCACGAGCAGTACTTC. Protein: CASSGLAGASFHEQYF.

This clonotype was counted at least ten times. The J gene is TRBJ2-1, the V gene TRBV29-1, with 8 bases aligning to TRBD2. Trimming removed 6 bases from V and 4 bases from J; junction bases left unmatched: 17. Germline values: CDR1 SQVTM, CDR2 ANQGSEA. The CDR3 is 17 residues long. CDR3 in DNA: TGCAGCGTACGCGGACCGGGACTAGGGAATTCTTACAATGAGCAGTTCTTC. It translates to CSVRGPGLGNSYNEQFF.

V and J are TRBV6-2 or TRBV6-3 and TRBJ1-6; D not resolved. The V gene's germline CDR1 is MNHEY and CDR2 SVGEGT. CDR3 size: 16 residues. With 2 bases removed from V and 7 bases from J, the gap between germline ends came to 15 bases. The CDR3 here is CASSYGLRGRNSPLHF. The CDR3 region has the DNA TGTGCCAGCAGTTACGGGCTCAGAGGGAGGAATTCACCCCTCCACTTT.

The rearrangement links TRBV7-6 to TRBJ1-4, with 10 bases matching TRBD1. The length of the CDR3 is 17 residues. Germline V gene sequence: CDR1 SGHVS, CDR2 FNYEAQ. Trimming at V came to 6 bases and at J to 0 bases, leaving 7 bases not matched to a gene. CDR3 in amino acids: CASRTTGTGATNEKLFF. The CDR3 DNA reads as TGTGCCAGCAGGACAACCGGGACAGGGGCAACTAATGAAAAACTGTTTTTT.

In this sample, this clonotype turned up a few times. The junction departs from the called germline gene at one end, perhaps through a read error. The gene calls are TRBV5-6 and TRBJ1-2; D not certain. The germline CDR1 and CDR2 sequences are SGHDT and YYEEEE. The CDR3 has 14 amino acids. The CDR3 sequence: CAISLLQSTYGYTF. The CDR3 DNA is TGTGCCATCAGCTTGCTCCAATCAACCTATGGCTACACCTTC.

On this clonotype itself: A read error may be the cause here, since a much bigger clone is one base away. The gene calls are TRBV29-1 and TRBJ2-2; D might be TRBD2 (5 bases). CDR1 is SQVTM, CDR2 ANQGSEA, per germline. V lost 7 bases and J lost 5, with 11 bases in between. CDR3 length: 12 amino acids. The CDR3 coding sequence is TGCAGCGCCGACTACTGGACCGGGGAGCTGTTTTTT. Translating it yields CSADYWTGELFF.

Ten or more counts support this clonotype. This sequence joins TRBV6-1 and TRBJ2-2; D is uncertain. Trimming removed 2 bases at V and 1 base at J, with 8 bases between. The CDR3 is 15 amino acids. Germline CDR1 reads MNHNS; CDR2 reads SASEGT. The CDR3 here is CASSEWRGNTGELFF. Here the CDR3 DNA reads TGTGCCAGCAGTGAATGGCGTGGGAACACCGGGGAGCTGTTTTTT.

In its sample, this clonotype was seen a few times. This chain uses TRBV12-3 or TRBV12-4 with TRBJ2-1; the D gene is possibly TRBD2 (5 bases). V lost 7 bases, J lost 0 bases, and 13 bases lay in between. This CDR3 spans 15 amino acids. The CDR3: CASNGVARSYNEQFF. The CDR3 region has the DNA TGTGCCAGCAACGGGGTTGCCCGCTCCTACAATGAGCAGTTCTTC.

The rearrangement links TRBV20-1 to TRBJ2-1; D uncertain. Trimming stripped 5 bases from V and 5 bases from J, with 19 bases between. The germline V gene encodes CDR1 DFQATT and CDR2 SNEGSKA (reference sequence). CDR3 size: 15 residues. For the CDR3, the DNA is TGCAGTGCTTCCATAGAGTGGGTGGAGAACAATGAGCAGTTCTTC. This encodes CSASIEWVENNEQFF.

The chain is built from TRBV11-2 and TRBJ2-3; D might be TRBD2 (5 bases). Germline lookup yields CDR1 SGHAT and CDR2 FQNNGV. The CDR3 has 17 residues. V lost 5 bases and J lost 2, with 20 bases in between. In DNA form, the CDR3 reads TGTGCCAGCAGCCCACCTTGGAGGTCAAGGACCACAGATACGCAGTATTTT. Its protein is CASSPPWRSRTTDTQYF.

This clonotype occurred many times. V usage is TRBV6-5 and J usage is TRBJ2-1; unclear D gene. This CDR3 contains 14 residues. The germline CDR1 and CDR2 sequences are MNHEY and SVGAGI. Trimming left V 10 bases short and J 9 bases short, with 22 bases between. The CDR3 loop is CATMLNGQYGEQFF. The CDR3 region has the DNA TGTGCCACCATGCTAAACGGGCAGTACGGTGAGCAGTTCTTC.

A few counts support this clonotype. The CDR3 loop is CASSKRQGARSYEQYF. The DNA for the CDR3 is TGTGCCAGCAGCAAGAGACAGGGGGCGCGCTCCTACGAGCAGTACTTC. The V call is TRBV4-2, the J call TRBJ2-7, with 10 bases that match TRBD1. This CDR3 has 16 residues. The trim removed 5 bases at V and 0 bases at J, leaving 7 bases unmatched. CDR1 and CDR2 (germline): LGHNA, YNFKEQ.

The chain links TRBV2 to TRBJ1-4, with D uncertain. Germline V gives CDR1 SNHLY, CDR2 FYNNEI. V was clipped by 3 bases and J by 1 base, with 12 bases between them. The CDR3 has 16 residues. DNA of the CDR3: TGTGCCAGCAGTGATAGGAGGATGGGAACTAATGAAAAACTGTTTTTT. This gives the protein CASSDRRMGTNEKLFF.

This clonotype was counted a single time. The chain links TRBV7-8 to TRBJ1-5; 9 bases are a match to TRBD1. V lost 5 bases and J lost 5; bases outside the gene matches: 7. There are 15 residues in the CDR3. In germline, CDR1 is SGHVS, CDR2 FQNEAQ. CDR3 coding DNA: TGTGCCAGCAGCCTAGAGGACAGGGGCCATCAGCCCCAGCATTTT. It codes for CASSLEDRGHQPQHF.

The chain couples TRBV9 to TRBJ2-5; tentatively, D is TRBD1 or TRBD2 (7 bases each). The germline V and J ends were trimmed by 4 bases and 7 bases, with 20 bases remaining between them. The CDR3 is 15 residues long. Per the germline V gene, CDR1 is SGDLS and CDR2 is YYNGEE. The CDR3 DNA sequence: TGTGCCAGCAGCCTCTCCACAGGGGAGCGGGGGACCCAGTACTTC. Translating gives CASSLSTGERGTQYF.